The next 32 T cell receptor beta chains were all read from a single sample in a study of cytomegalovirus exposure and HLA in healthy donors (dated by TCRdb to 2016 to 2017). Library preparation employed the immunoSEQ multiplex PCR assay. For the multiplex PCR, a mixture combining 60 forward primers for TCR Vbeta segments and 13 reverse primers for TCR Jbeta segments was used. TCRdb's version of the immuneACCESS table is confined to in-frame rearrangements and falls short of the full clone set. An unresolved V gene accounts for under half of the shortfall where checked; the remainder is of unknown origin. The sample profile shows approximately 150,000 clones; 79% of them were found once. Clones ranked in the top ten supply 5% to 6.5% of the sample. Sequencing was carried out using PBMCs. These receptors were taken from a man aged 45-60 years in good health and CMV-seropositive.

This clone is a singleton in its sample. V gene TRBV6-1 combines with J gene TRBJ2-2, with TRBD1 identical over 7 bases. This CDR3 is built from 14 residues. CDR1 is MNHNS, CDR2 SASEGT, per germline. J gave up 1 base and V 4 bases, and 0 bases lay outside the gene matches. The DNA of the CDR3 is TGTGCCAGCAGTGGACAGGGGAACACCGGGGAGCTGTTTTTT. Protein sequence: CASSGQGNTGELFF.

This chain connects TRBV29-1 to TRBJ1-1; D not certain. The CDR3 runs 13 residues. V was shortened by 1 base and J by 0 bases, with 6 bases between the two germline ends. Germline lookup yields CDR1 SQVTM and CDR2 ANQGSEA. CDR3 nucleotides: TGCAGCGTTGAAGGTCAGATGAACACTGAAGCTTTCTTT. Translating gives CSVEGQMNTEAFF.

The V gene is TRBV11-3, the J gene TRBJ1-6; D is unclear. Germline CDR1 SGHNT, CDR2 YENEEA. The CDR3 sequence is 14 residues long. V shed 3 bases and J shed 8 bases, with 11 bases lying between them. The CDR3 bases are TGTGCCAGCAGCTTGGGGTGGAGGGATTCACCCCTCCACTTT. Encoded protein: CASSLGWRDSPLHF.

The chain has TRBV11-2 and TRBJ1-1; 7 positions match TRBD1. The CDR3 runs to 15 residues. Germline V lookup: CDR1 SGHAT, CDR2 FQNNGV. J lost 1 base, V lost 3 bases, and 5 bases had no gene match. CDR3 in DNA: TGTGCCAGCAGCTTGGCCGGGACAGAGAACACTGAAGCTTTCTTT. Encoded protein: CASSLAGTENTEAFF.

V gene TRBV2 combines with J gene TRBJ1-2, with D maybe TRBD1 (5 bases). The germline gives CDR1 SNHLY, CDR2 FYNNEI. The CDR3 extends over 12 amino acids. The V end lost 8 bases, the J end lost 2 bases, and 9 bases lay between the germline ends. CDR3: CASASGNYGYTF. The CDR3 DNA sequence: TGTGCCAGCGCTTCAGGGAACTATGGCTACACCTTC.

The rearrangement joins TRBV27 to TRBJ2-5; D not resolved. The germline gives CDR1 MNHEY, CDR2 SMNVEV (reference sequence). The CDR3 runs 14 residues. Trimming left V 5 bases short and J 2 bases short, with 12 bases between. CDR3 in amino acids: CASSMGGRQETQYF. The CDR3 nucleotides are TGTGCCAGCAGTATGGGTGGCAGGCAAGAGACCCAGTACTTC.

This clone has just a few counts. The genes are TRBV5-1 and TRBJ2-1; 15 bases align to TRBD2. The V and J ends lost 2 bases and 8 bases, in that order; junction bases with no gene match: 5. The CDR3 runs 16 residues. Per the germline V gene, CDR1 is SGHRS and CDR2 is YFSETQ. CDR3 bases: TGCGCCAGCAGCTTAGGACTAGCGGGAGGGCCTGATGAGCAGTTCTTC. Translation: CASSLGLAGGPDEQFF. Variable domain in full (rest from reference TRBV5-1 and TRBJ2-1): KAGVTQTPRYLIKTRGQQVTLSCSPISGHRSVSWYQQTPGQGLQFLFEYFSETQRNKGNFPGRFSGRQFSNSRSEMNVSTLELGDSALYLCASSLGLAGGPDEQFFGPGTRLTVL.

This chain uses TRBV5-1 with TRBJ2-5; tentatively, D is TRBD1 (6 bases). The germline V and J ends were trimmed by 2 bases and 0 bases, with 11 bases remaining between them. CDR3 size: 15 residues. Germline assignment: CDR1 SGHRS and CDR2 YFSETQ. In nucleotides, the CDR3 is TGCGCCAGCAGCTTTAGGGGGACGTACCAAGAGACCCAGTACTTC. This encodes CASSFRGTYQETQYF.

V is TRBV5-1 and J is TRBJ2-5, with a possible D match to TRBD2 (6 bases). The CDR3 loop spans 12 amino acids. Looked up from germline, CDR1 is SGHRS and CDR2 is YFSETQ. The germline V and J ends were trimmed by 2 bases and 5 bases, with 7 bases remaining between them. Here the CDR3 DNA reads TGCGCCAGCAGCTTACGGGGGGAGACCCAGTACTTC. This encodes CASSLRGETQYF.

V is TRBV4-2 and J is TRBJ2-5; 9 bases are a match to TRBD1. The CDR3 length is 14 residues. Germline lookup yields CDR1 LGHNA and CDR2 YNFKEQ. The V and J ends lost 3 bases and 4 bases, in that order; junction bases with no gene match: 3. The CDR3 reads CASSQGQGGETQYF. CDR3 nucleotide sequence: TGTGCCAGCAGCCAGGGACAGGGAGGAGAGACCCAGTACTTC.

V usage is TRBV7-6 and J usage is TRBJ2-1, with D uncertain. Looked up from germline, CDR1 is SGHVS and CDR2 is FNYEAQ. The V end lost 5 bases, the J end lost 7 bases, and 6 bases lay between the germline ends. CDR3 length equals 11 residues. This CDR3 is CASSPRNEQFF. CDR3 DNA sequence: TGTGCCAGCAGCCCCAGAAATGAGCAGTTCTTC.

The chain joins TRBV30 to TRBJ1-5, with D possibly being TRBD1 (5 bases). From germline, CDR1 is GTSNPN and CDR2 SVGIG (reference sequence). This CDR3 comprises 13 residues. With 3 bases removed from V and 5 bases from J, the gap between germline ends came to 11 bases. The CDR3 DNA is TGTGCCTGGAGCGGAAAAGGGGATCAGCCCCAGCATTTT. This encodes CAWSGKGDQPQHF. The full variable domain, rest sourced from reference TRBV30 and TRBJ1-5, is SQTIHQWPATLVQPVGSPLSLECTVEGTSNPNLYWYRQAAGRGLQLLFYSVGIGQISSEVPQNLSASRPQDRQFILSSKKLLLSDSGFYLCAWSGKGDQPQHFGDGTRLSIL.

CDR3 residues: CASSFPEGVYGYTF. For the CDR3, the DNA is TGTGCCAGCAGTTTCCCCGAGGGCGTCTATGGCTACACCTTC. The chain combines TRBV28 with TRBJ1-2; D gene uncertain. Trimming pared 3 bases from V and 4 bases from J, leaving 12 bases between. The CDR3 has 14 residues. Germline V lookup: CDR1 MDHEN, CDR2 SYDVKM.

The V call is TRBV6-5, the J call TRBJ2-1; TRBD2 aligns across 7 bases. V trimming: 4 bases; J trimming: 2 bases; junction bases outside the gene matches: 8. The CDR3 is 16 residues long. Germline V CDR1 and CDR2: MNHEY, SVGAGI. The CDR3 region has the DNA TGTGCCAGCAGTTGGGGGGGGGTTCCCCCCTACAATGAGCAGTTCTTC. Translation: CASSWGGVPPYNEQFF.

The V call is TRBV6-5, the J call TRBJ2-3; 8 bases agree with TRBD2. V trimming: 4 bases; J trimming: 5 bases; junction bases outside the gene matches: 11. This CDR3 comprises 16 residues. The germline V gene has CDR1 MNHEY and CDR2 SVGAGI. CDR3 region: CASSLLAGPAGDTQYF. CDR3 nucleotides: TGTGCCAGCAGTTTATTAGCGGGGCCAGCGGGAGATACGCAGTATTTT.

The V call is TRBV30, the J call TRBJ2-7; maybe TRBD1 (5 bases). The length of the CDR3 is 12 residues. Germline CDR1 GTSNPN, CDR2 SVGIG (reference sequence). V was trimmed by 6 bases and J by 0 bases, leaving 9 bases between them. Written as DNA, the CDR3 is TGTGCCTGCCAGGGTAGCTCCTACGAGCAGTACTTC. It specifies CACQGSSYEQYF.

This clone occurred once. V usage is TRBV7-8 and J usage is TRBJ2-7, with 8 bases lining up with TRBD2. This CDR3 region has 14 residues. CDR1 is SGHVS and CDR2 is FQNEAQ in the germline V gene. The ends lost 5 bases at V and 4 bases at J; junction bases unmatched: 7. The DNA of the CDR3 is TGTGCCAGCAGCCTCCGGGAGGGCGGATACGAGCAGTACTTC. This encodes CASSLREGGYEQYF. Full variable domain (rest looked up from reference TRBV7-8 and TRBJ2-7): GAGVSQSPRYKVAKRGQDVALRCDPISGHVSLFWYQQALGQGPEFLTYFQNEAQLDKSGLPSDRFFAERPEGSVSTLKIQRTQQEDSAVYLCASSLREGGYEQYFGPGTRLTVT.

The chain links TRBV6-6 to TRBJ2-4, with D tentatively TRBD1 (7 bases). In germline, CDR1 is MNHNY, CDR2 SVGAGI (reference sequence). V lost 7 bases to trimming and J lost 0 bases, with 16 bases between them. The length of the CDR3 is 16 residues. CDR3 region: CASIPRQGLAKNIQYF. The CDR3 DNA is TGTGCCAGCATCCCCCGACAGGGACTAGCCAAAAACATTCAGTACTTC.

This chain links TRBV7-2 with TRBJ2-5, with 7 bases fitting TRBD2. The junction had 4 bases not matched to a gene; V was cut back by 5 bases and J by 1 base. The CDR3 consists of 14 residues. CDR1 is SGHTA and CDR2 is FQGNSA in the germline V gene. The CDR3 is CASSRRTSQETQYF. The CDR3 DNA follows: TGTGCCAGCAGCCGCCGGACTAGCCAAGAGACCCAGTACTTC.

The genes are TRBV28 and TRBJ2-1; TRBD2 aligns across 8 bases. V was clipped by 10 bases and J by 6 bases; unmatched bases: 11. Germline CDR1 MDHEN, CDR2 SYDVKM. This CDR3 is 14 amino acids long. This CDR3 is CATDPLAGVNEQFF. The CDR3 nucleotides are TGTGCCACCGACCCCCTAGCGGGTGTCAATGAGCAGTTCTTC.

V is TRBV7-9 and J is TRBJ2-5, with D possibly being TRBD1 (6 bases). The germline gives CDR1 SEHNR, CDR2 FQNEAQ (reference sequence). V lost 5 bases, J lost 5 bases, and 18 bases lay in between. The CDR3 runs to 15 residues. CDR3 sequence: CASSLVTGSAETQYF. The CDR3 DNA sequence: TGTGCCAGCAGCCTAGTAACAGGGTCGGCGGAGACCCAGTACTTC.

This chain uses TRBV29-1 with TRBJ2-1, with TRBD2 matching over 11 bases. The CDR3 runs to 16 residues. V lost 6 bases, J lost 0 bases, and 7 bases stayed unmatched. From germline, CDR1 is SQVTM and CDR2 ANQGSEA. CDR3 sequence: CSVEGLAASSYNEQFF. The CDR3 coding sequence is TGCAGCGTCGAGGGACTAGCGGCGAGCTCCTACAATGAGCAGTTCTTC.

V and J are TRBV6-5 and TRBJ1-1; TRBD1 agrees at 11 bases. CDR1 and CDR2 from the germline V gene are MNHEY and SVGAGI. The CDR3 length is 15 residues. With 6 bases clipped from V and 4 bases from J, the junction kept 7 bases outside the gene matches. CDR3 sequence: CASRRWDRGGTEAFF. The CDR3, as DNA: TGTGCCAGCAGACGGTGGGACAGGGGGGGCACTGAAGCTTTCTTT.

V is TRBV6-5 and J is TRBJ1-2, with D hard to call. V gave up 0 bases and J gave up 4 bases, with 12 bases separating them. The CDR3 spans 15 residues. Germline V gene sequence: CDR1 MNHEY, CDR2 SVGAGI. CDR3 in DNA: TGTGCCAGCAGTTACTCGGGCGGGCTACTCTATGGCTACACCTTC. Its translation: CASSYSGGLLYGYTF.

The chain recombines TRBV6-1 with TRBJ2-2, with D possibly being TRBD2 (6 bases). V shed 1 base and J shed 3 bases, with 6 bases lying between them. The CDR3 runs 14 residues. Germline V CDR1 and CDR2: MNHNS, SASEGT. CDR3: CASSEGGDTGELFF. CDR3 sequence (DNA): TGTGCCAGCAGTGAAGGGGGGGACACCGGGGAGCTGTTTTTT.

The chain recombines TRBV6-5 with TRBJ1-5, with D unclear. CDR3 length: 13 residues. Germline assignment: CDR1 MNHEY and CDR2 SVGAGI. V was pared by 3 bases and J by 4 bases, with 7 bases between. CDR3 sequence: CASSYSRNQPQHF. The CDR3 nucleotides are TGTGCCAGCAGTTATAGCCGGAATCAGCCCCAGCATTTT.

This chain joins TRBV28 and TRBJ1-4, with TRBD1 as a possible D gene (5 bases). CDR1 is MDHEN and CDR2 is SYDVKM in the germline V gene. CDR3 length: 14 residues. V lost 0 bases, J lost 6 bases, and 8 bases lay in between. CDR3 sequence: CASSLWGGDEKLFF. The CDR3 region has the DNA TGTGCCAGCAGTTTATGGGGGGGGGATGAAAAACTGTTTTTT.

The chain carries TRBV27 and TRBJ1-2, with D perhaps TRBD1 (5 bases). Trimming took 3 bases from V and 8 from J, leaving 13 bases between them. This CDR3 region has 13 residues. Germline V gene data show CDR1 as MNHEY and CDR2 as SMNVEV (reference sequence). The CDR3, as DNA: TGTGCCAGCAGTTTGGGGCAGTATGAAGGCTACACCTTC. Residues: CASSLGQYEGYTF.

A word on this clone: One end of the junction fails to match germline, which may point to a read error. J is TRBJ2-1 and V is TRBV5-4; 8 bases line up with TRBD1. The germline CDR1 and CDR2 sequences are SGHNT and YYREEE (reference sequence). This CDR3 contains 16 residues. In DNA form, the CDR3 reads TGTGCCAGCACCTTGAGGGACAGGCGCTCCTACAATGAGCAGTTCTTC. Translating it yields CASTLRDRRSYNEQFF.

The gene calls are TRBV5-6 and TRBJ2-7, with D possibly being TRBD2 (6 bases). Per germline, CDR1 SGHDT and CDR2 YYEEEE. The CDR3 length is 17 residues. Trimming cost V 7 bases and J 7 bases, with 30 bases left between them. The CDR3 nucleotides read TGTGCCAGCTCTACAGGATTTGGGGGGTCGCTCTTTGGGGAGCAGTACTTC. The encoded protein is CASSTGFGGSLFGEQYF.

As for this clone: The sample carries other DNA sequences with the same CDR3. As DNA, the CDR3 is TGCGCCAGCAGCCAAGGAGCCGGGACAGCCAATAATTCACCCCTCCACTTT. Amino acids: CASSQGAGTANNSPLHF. This chain links TRBV4-1 with TRBJ1-6, with 7 bases fitting TRBD1. V lost 1 base to trimming and J lost 5 bases; unmatched junction nucleotides: 8. Germline V lookup: CDR1 MGHRA, CDR2 YSYEKL. The CDR3 length is 17 residues.

The table lists this clone with a few counts. The chain employs TRBV27 and TRBJ2-7; the match to TRBD1 covers 9 bases. The V gene's germline CDR1 is MNHEY and CDR2 SMNVEV (reference sequence). Trimming removed 4 bases from V and 2 bases from J; junction bases left unmatched: 0. This CDR3 has 13 residues. CDR3 region: CASSWDRAYEQYF. The CDR3 DNA reads TGTGCCAGCAGTTGGGACAGGGCCTACGAGCAGTACTTC.